The clone carrying this TCR beta chain has only a few counts. Germline CDR1 is SGHKS and CDR2 is YYEKEE (reference sequence). CDR3 length: 17 amino acids. J gave up 0 bases and V 0 bases, and 4 bases lay outside the gene matches. Data came from immunoSEQ multiplex PCR; TCRdb stores just in-frame clones and leaves some out. This sample has fewer than 350,000 clones; about 86% occur once, and the top ten carry about 4%. The data were taken from a study of blood T cell repertoires in COVID-19. Sequenced input: PBMCs or T cells enriched from blood (not recorded which). The receptor comes from a woman aged 40 to 50 with acute COVID-19. The chain has TRBV5-5 and TRBJ1-3; 9 bases are shared with TRBD1. This CDR3 is CASSLALGQGSGNTIYF. In nucleotides, the CDR3 is TGTGCCAGCAGCTTGGCCTTGGGACAGGGCTCTGGAAACACCATATATTTT.